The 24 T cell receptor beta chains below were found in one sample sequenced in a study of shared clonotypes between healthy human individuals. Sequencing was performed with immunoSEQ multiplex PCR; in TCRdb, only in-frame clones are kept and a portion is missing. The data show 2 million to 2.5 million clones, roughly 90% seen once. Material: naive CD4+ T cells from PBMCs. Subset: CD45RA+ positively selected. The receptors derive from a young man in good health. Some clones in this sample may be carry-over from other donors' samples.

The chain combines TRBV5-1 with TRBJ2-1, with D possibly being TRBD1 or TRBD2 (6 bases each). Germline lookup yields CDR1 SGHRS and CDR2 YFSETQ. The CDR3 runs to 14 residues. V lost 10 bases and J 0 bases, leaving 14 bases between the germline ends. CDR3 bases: TGCGCCTCCTCGGGGGACAACTCCTACAATGAGCAGTTCTTC. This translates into CASSGDNSYNEQFF.

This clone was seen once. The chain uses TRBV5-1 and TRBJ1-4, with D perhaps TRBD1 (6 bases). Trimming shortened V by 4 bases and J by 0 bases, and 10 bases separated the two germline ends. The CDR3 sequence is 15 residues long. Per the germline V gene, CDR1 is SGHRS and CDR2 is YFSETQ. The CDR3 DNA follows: TGCGCCAGCAGCCCCCCAGGGGCAACTAATGAAAAACTGTTTTTT. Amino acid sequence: CASSPPGATNEKLFF.

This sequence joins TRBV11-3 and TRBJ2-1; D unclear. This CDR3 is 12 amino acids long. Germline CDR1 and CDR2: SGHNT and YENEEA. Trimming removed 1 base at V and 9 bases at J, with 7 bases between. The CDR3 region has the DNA TGTGCCAGCAGCTTAGTCAGCTCTGAGCAGTTCTTC. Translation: CASSLVSSEQFF.

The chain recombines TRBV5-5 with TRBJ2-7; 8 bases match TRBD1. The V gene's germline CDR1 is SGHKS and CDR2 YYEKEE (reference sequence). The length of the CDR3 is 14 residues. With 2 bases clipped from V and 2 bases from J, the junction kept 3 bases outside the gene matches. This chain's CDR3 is CASSFGTGPYEQYF. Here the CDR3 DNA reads TGTGCCAGCAGCTTCGGGACAGGACCCTACGAGCAGTACTTC. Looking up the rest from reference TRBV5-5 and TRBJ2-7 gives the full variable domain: DAGVTQSPTHLIKTRGQQVTLRCSPISGHKSVSWYQQVLGQGPQFIFQYYEKEERGRGNFPDRFSARQFPNYSSELNVNALLLGDSALYLCASSFGTGPYEQYFGPGTRLTVT.

CDR3 sequence: CASSPLAGPYNEQFF. CDR3 nucleotide sequence: TGTGCCAGCAGCCCGTTAGCGGGACCCTACAATGAGCAGTTCTTC. The rearrangement links TRBV7-6 to TRBJ2-1, with 8 nucleotides matching TRBD2. The CDR3 totals 15 residues. Germline lookup yields CDR1 SGHVS and CDR2 FNYEAQ. The V and J ends lost 5 bases and 2 bases, in that order; junction bases with no gene match: 5.

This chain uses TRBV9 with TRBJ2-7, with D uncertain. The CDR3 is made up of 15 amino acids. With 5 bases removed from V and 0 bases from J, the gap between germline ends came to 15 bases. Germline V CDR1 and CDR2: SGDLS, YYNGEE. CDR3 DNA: TGTGCCAGCAGTCTAGGGCGAGGAAACTCCTACGAGCAGTACTTC. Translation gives CASSLGRGNSYEQYF.

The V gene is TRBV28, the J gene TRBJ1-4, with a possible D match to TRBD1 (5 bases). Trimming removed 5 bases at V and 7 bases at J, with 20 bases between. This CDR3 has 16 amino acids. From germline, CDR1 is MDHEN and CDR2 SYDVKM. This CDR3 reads CASSNHAGQRGEKLFF. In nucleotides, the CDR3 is TGTGCCAGCAGTAACCACGCGGGGCAACGGGGTGAAAAACTGTTTTTT.

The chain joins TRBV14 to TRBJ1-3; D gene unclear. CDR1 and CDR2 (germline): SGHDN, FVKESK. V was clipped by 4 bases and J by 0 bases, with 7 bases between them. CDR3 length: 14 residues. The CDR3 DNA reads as TGTGCCAGCAGCCGCTGGGGCTCTGGAAACACCATATATTTT. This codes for CASSRWGSGNTIYF.

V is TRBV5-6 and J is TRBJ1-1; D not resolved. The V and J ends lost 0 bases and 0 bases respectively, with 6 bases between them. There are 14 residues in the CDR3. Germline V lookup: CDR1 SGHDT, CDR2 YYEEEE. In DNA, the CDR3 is TGTGCCAGCAGCTTGGAAGGCCTGAACACTGAAGCTTTCTTT. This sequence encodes CASSLEGLNTEAFF.

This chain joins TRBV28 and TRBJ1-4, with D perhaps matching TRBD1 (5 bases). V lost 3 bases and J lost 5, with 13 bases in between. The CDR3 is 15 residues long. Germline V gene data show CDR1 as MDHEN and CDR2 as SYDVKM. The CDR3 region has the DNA TGTGCCAGCAGTTTTGCCGACAGTCCCAATGAAAAACTGTTTTTT. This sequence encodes CASSFADSPNEKLFF.

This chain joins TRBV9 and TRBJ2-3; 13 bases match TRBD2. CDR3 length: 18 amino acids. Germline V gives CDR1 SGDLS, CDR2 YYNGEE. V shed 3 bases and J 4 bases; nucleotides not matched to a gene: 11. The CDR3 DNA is TGTGCCAGCAGCGCAAACCCGGGACTAGCGGGATCAGCAGATACGCAGTATTTT. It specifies CASSANPGLAGSADTQYF.

The CDR3 DNA follows: TGTGCCAGCAGCCTTACCCGAAGGCTCTGGGAGACCCAGTACTTC. Protein product: CASSLTRRLWETQYF. This sequence joins TRBV13 and TRBJ2-5; no clear D. This CDR3 has 15 residues. V was clipped by 5 bases and J by 5 bases, with 18 bases between them. The germline V gene encodes CDR1 PRHDT and CDR2 FYEKMQ (reference sequence).

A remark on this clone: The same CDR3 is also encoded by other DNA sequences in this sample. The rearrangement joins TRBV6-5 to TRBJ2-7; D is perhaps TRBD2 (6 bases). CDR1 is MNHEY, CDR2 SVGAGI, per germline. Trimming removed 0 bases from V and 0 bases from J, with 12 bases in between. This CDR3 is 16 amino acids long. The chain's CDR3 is CASSYSGGLSSYEQYF. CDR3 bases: TGTGCCAGCAGTTACTCGGGGGGTCTGAGCTCCTACGAGCAGTACTTC.

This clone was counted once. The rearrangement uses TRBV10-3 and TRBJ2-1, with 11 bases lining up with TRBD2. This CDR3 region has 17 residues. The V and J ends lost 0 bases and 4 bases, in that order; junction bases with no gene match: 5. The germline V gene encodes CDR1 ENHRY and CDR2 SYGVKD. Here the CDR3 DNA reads TGTGCCATCAGTGAGTCCTCAGGACTAGCGGGTTACAATGAGCAGTTCTTC. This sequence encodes CAISESSGLAGYNEQFF.

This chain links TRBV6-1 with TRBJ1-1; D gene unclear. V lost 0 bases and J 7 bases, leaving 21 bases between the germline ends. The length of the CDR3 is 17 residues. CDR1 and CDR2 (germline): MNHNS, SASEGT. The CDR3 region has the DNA TGTGCCAGCAGTGAAGCTGAATGGAGGCAGTCCACTGATGAAGCTTTCTTT. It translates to CASSEAEWRQSTDEAFF.

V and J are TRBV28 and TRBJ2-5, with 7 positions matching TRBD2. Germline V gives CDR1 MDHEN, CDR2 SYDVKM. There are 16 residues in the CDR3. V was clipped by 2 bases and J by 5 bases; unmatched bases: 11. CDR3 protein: CASSLAVAGLRETQYF. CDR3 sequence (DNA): TGTGCCAGCAGTTTAGCGGTAGCGGGCCTTAGGGAGACCCAGTACTTC.

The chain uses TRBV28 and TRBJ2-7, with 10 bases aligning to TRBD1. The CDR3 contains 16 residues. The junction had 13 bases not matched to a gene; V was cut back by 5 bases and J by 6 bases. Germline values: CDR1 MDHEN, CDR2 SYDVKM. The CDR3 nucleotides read TGTGCCAGCAGTGAATCATACCGGGACAGGGGTTTCGAGCAGTACTTC. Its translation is CASSESYRDRGFEQYF. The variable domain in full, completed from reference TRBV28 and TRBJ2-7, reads DVKVTQSSRYLVKRTGEKVFLECVQDMDHENMFWYRQDPGLGLRLIYFSYDVKMKEKGDIPEGYSVSREKKERFSLILESASTNQTSMYLCASSESYRDRGFEQYFGPGTRLTVT.

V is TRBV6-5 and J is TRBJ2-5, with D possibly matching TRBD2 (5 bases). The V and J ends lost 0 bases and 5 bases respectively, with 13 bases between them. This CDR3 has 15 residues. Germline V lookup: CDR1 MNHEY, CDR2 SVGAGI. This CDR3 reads CASSYSVGGWETQYF. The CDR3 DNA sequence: TGTGCCAGCAGTTACTCGGTAGGAGGATGGGAGACCCAGTACTTC.

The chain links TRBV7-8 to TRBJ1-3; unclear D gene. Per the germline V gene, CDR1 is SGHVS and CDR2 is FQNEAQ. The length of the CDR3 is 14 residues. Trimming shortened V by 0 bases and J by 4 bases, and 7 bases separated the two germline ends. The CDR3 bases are TGTGCCAGCAGCTTAGCCTATGGGGGAAACACCATATATTTT. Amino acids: CASSLAYGGNTIYF. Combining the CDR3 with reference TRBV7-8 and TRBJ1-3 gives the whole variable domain GAGVSQSPRYKVAKRGQDVALRCDPISGHVSLFWYQQALGQGPEFLTYFQNEAQLDKSGLPSDRFFAERPEGSVSTLKIQRTQQEDSAVYLCASSLAYGGNTIYFGEGSWLTVV.

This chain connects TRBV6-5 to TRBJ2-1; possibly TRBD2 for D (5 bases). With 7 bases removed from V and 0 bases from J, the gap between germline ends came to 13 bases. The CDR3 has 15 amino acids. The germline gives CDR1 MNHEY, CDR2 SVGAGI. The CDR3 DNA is TGTGCCAGCACCCGTCGGGCGGGCTCCTACAATGAGCAGTTCTTC. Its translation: CASTRRAGSYNEQFF.

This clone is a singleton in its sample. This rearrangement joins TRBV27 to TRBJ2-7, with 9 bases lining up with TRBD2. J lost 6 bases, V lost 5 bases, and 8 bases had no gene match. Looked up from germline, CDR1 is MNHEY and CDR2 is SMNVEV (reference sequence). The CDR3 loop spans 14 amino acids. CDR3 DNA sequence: TGTGCCAGCAGTCTAGGGACTAGCCCAAGCGAGCAGTACTTC. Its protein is CASSLGTSPSEQYF.

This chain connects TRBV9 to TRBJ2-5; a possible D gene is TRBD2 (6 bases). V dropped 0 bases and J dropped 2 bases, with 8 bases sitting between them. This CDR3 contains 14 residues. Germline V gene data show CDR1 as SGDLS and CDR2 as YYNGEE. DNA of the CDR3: TGTGCCAGCAGCGTAGATAGCGGACAAGAGACCCAGTACTTC. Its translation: CASSVDSGQETQYF. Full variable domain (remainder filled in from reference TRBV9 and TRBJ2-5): DSGVTQTPKHLITATGQRVTLRCSPRSGDLSVYWYQQSLDQGLQFLIQYYNGEERAKGNILERFSAQQFPDLHSELNLSSLELGDSALYFCASSVDSGQETQYFGPGTRLLVL.

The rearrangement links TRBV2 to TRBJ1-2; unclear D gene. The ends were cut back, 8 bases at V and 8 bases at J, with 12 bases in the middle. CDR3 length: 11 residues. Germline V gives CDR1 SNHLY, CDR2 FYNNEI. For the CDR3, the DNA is TGTGCCAGCCGGGCTACGCGAGGCTACACCTTC. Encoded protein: CASRATRGYTF.

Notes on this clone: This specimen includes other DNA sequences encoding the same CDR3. The CDR3 region has the DNA TGTGCCAGCAGTTTATCGGGCTACGAGCAGTACTTC. Translating gives CASSLSGYEQYF. V usage is TRBV27 and J usage is TRBJ2-7, with D hard to call. Trimming pared 0 bases from V and 3 bases from J, leaving 3 bases between. CDR1 is MNHEY and CDR2 is SMNVEV in the germline V gene (reference sequence). This CDR3 has 12 amino acids.